This note documents a single TCR beta chain sequence. Its specificity is unknown. Each donor supplied 8 to 10 milliliters of peripheral blood. Primed by a sample-barcoded 5' primer and a J-beta primer mix, a second PCR proceeded for roughly 7 to 12 cycles. Sequencing of every sample gave 2.5 million or more CDR3-containing paired-end reads. TCRdb analysed the 5' RACE reads with MiXCR anew, one entry per CDR3 protein. The sample carries around 970,000 distinct CDR3 sequences, roughly 51% recorded once. Trimming took 5 bases from V and 6 from J, leaving 11 bases between them. Germline V CDR1 and CDR2: MNHEY, SMNVEV (reference sequence). This CDR3 region has 12 residues. This sample was included in a study of blood T cells in healthy people across ages. Study observations and caveats: Higher diversity, along with more naive CD4+ cells, distinguished long-lived donors from aged donors.

This clonotype was obtained from a woman in her fifties or sixties in good health. Sequencing used blood. The chain uses TRBV27 and TRBJ2-7, with a tentative D call TRBD1 (6 bases). This CDR3 is CASSEQGSEQYF. The DNA for the CDR3 is TGTGCCAGCAGTGAACAGGGTTCCGAGCAGTACTTC.